The rows below give T cell receptor beta chains drawn from one sample of a study of cytomegalovirus exposure and HLA in healthy donors. Only in-frame clones appear in the TCRdb table, and some are missing; sequencing was by immunoSEQ multiplex PCR. The sample has 120,000 to 150,000 clones, approximately 93% seen once. Sequencing was carried out using PBMCs. These receptors were taken from a man younger than 30 in good health and CMV-seronegative. CDR3s include the opening cysteine and the closing phenylalanine or tryptophan. D genes are given only for firm matches. Size tells how often a clone was seen (once, few, many) or the class of an expanded clone, and some rows leave it out.

v_call	clone_size	j_call	d_call	cdr3_nt	cdr3_aa
TRBV11-2	once	TRBJ1-6	NA	TGTGCCAGCAGCTTAGGTGGAGTTTTTGGGTATAATTCACCCCTCCACTTT	CASSLGGVFGYNSPLHF
TRBV5-1	NA	TRBJ2-1	TRBD2	TGCGCCAGCAGCTTGCTCCGGGGGGGCCACAATGAGCAGTTCTTC	CASSLLRGGHNEQFF
TRBV11-2	NA	TRBJ2-7	TRBD1	TGTGCCAGCAGCTCATGGGACAGAGCCTACGAGCAGTACTTC	CASSSWDRAYEQYF
TRBV4-3	NA	TRBJ2-2	TRBD2	TGCGCCAGCAGCCAAGAGGGACTAGCGGGCAACACCGGGGAGCTGTTTTTT	CASSQEGLAGNTGELFF
TRBV15	NA	TRBJ2-1	TRBD2	TGTGCCACCAGCAGGGGGACTAGCGGGAGGGCCAGGGGGCAGTTCTTC	CATSRGTSGRARGQFF
TRBV19	NA	TRBJ1-1	TRBD1	TGTGCCAGTAGTCCTCTTTGGGCAGGGGGAAGCACTGAAGCTTTCTTT	CASSPLWAGGSTEAFF
TRBV27	NA	TRBJ2-3	NA	TGTGCCAGCAGGACCGGGGATACGCAGTATTTT	CASRTGDTQYF
TRBV27	NA	TRBJ2-1	NA	TGTGCCAGCAGTTTAAGCCGGGGATCCTACAATGAGCAGTTCTTC	CASSLSRGSYNEQFF
TRBV2	NA	TRBJ1-4	TRBD1	TGTGCCAGCAGGCAACAGGGGACTAATGAAAAACTGTTTTTT	CASRQQGTNEKLFF
TRBV11-2	NA	TRBJ2-1	TRBD2	TGTGCCAGCAGCTTATCGGGGGGAGTGAGTGATGAGCAGTTCTTC	CASSLSGGVSDEQFF
TRBV12-5	NA	TRBJ1-2	TRBD1	TGTGCTAGTGGTTTGGACCCCCGGACAGGGAGGGGCTACACCTTC	CASGLDPRTGRGYTF
TRBV5-1	once	TRBJ2-5	NA	TGCGCCAGCAGAGGGAATACGGGGGTAGAGACCCAGTACTTC	CASRGNTGVETQYF
TRBV7-9	NA	TRBJ2-5	TRBD2	TGTGCCAGCAGGCCAACCGGGACTACTAAAGAGACCCAGTACTTC	CASRPTGTTKETQYF
TRBV25-1	NA	TRBJ2-1	TRBD2	TGTGCCAGCAGTGAATGGGCTAGCGGAAACAATGAGCAGTTCTTC	CASSEWASGNNEQFF
TRBV15	NA	TRBJ2-2	TRBD2	TGTGCCACCAGGACTAGCGGAGATACCGGGGAGCTGTTTTTT	CATRTSGDTGELFF
TRBV4-1	NA	TRBJ1-4	NA	TGCGCCAGCAGCCAAGATGGGGCTAGGCGGCCAACTAATGAAAAACTGTTTTTT	CASSQDGARRPTNEKLFF
TRBV6-6	NA	TRBJ1-1	TRBD1	TGTGCCAGCAGTGAGGACAGGGTCGGGACTGAAGCTTTCTTT	CASSEDRVGTEAFF
TRBV7-9	NA	TRBJ2-7	NA	TGTGCCAGCAGCCAAAAGAGGGAGTACGAGCAGTACTTC	CASSQKREYEQYF
TRBV4-3	NA	TRBJ2-2	NA	TGCGCCAGCAGTACTGGACTAACCCAGACCGGGGAGCTGTTTTTT	CASSTGLTQTGELFF
TRBV2	NA	TRBJ2-1	TRBD2	TGTGCCAGCAGCGGGGGGATGGGACCGCAGTTCTTC	CASSGGMGPQFF
TRBV5-6	NA	TRBJ2-3	NA	TGTGCCAGCAGCTTGTTAGGGGTTAACACAGATACGCAGTATTTT	CASSLLGVNTDTQYF
TRBV18	NA	TRBJ2-7	NA	TGTGCCAGCTCACCGACGATGGGGGCAGATAATGCGCAGTACTTC	CASSPTMGADNAQYF
TRBV7-8	NA	TRBJ2-5	TRBD1	TGTGCCAGCAGCCCCCGGGACAGCCAAGAGACCCAGTACTTC	CASSPRDSQETQYF
TRBV19	few	TRBJ1-2	TRBD1	TGTGCCAGTAGTATAGGCGGGCAGGGGGTCTACTATGGCTACACCTTC	CASSIGGQGVYYGYTF
TRBV9	NA	TRBJ2-1	TRBD2	TGTGCCAGCAGCGTAGCCCTAGCGGTTTCCTACAATGAGCAGTTCTTC	CASSVALAVSYNEQFF
TRBV25-1	few	TRBJ2-7	NA	TGTGCCAGCAGCAGGGTCTACGAGCAGTACTTC	CASSRVYEQYF
TRBV6-5	NA	TRBJ2-1	NA	TGTGCCAGCAGTCTGGTGGGGGCCATCGACAATGAGCAGTTCTTC	CASSLVGAIDNEQFF
TRBV10-3	few	TRBJ2-5	TRBD2	TGTGCGACGGGGGGAAATGGAGAGACCCAGTACTTC	CATGGNGETQYF
TRBV6-1	few	TRBJ2-3	TRBD2	TGTGCCAGCAGTGAGGCCGGGGGGGCCGGGAGAGATACGCAGTATTTT	CASSEAGGAGRDTQYF
TRBV7-9	NA	TRBJ1-2	TRBD1	TGTGCCAGCGAGGGTGATAGACAGGGGGCAGATGGCTACACCTTC	CASEGDRQGADGYTF
TRBV23-1	NA	TRBJ1-1	NA	TGCGCCAGCAGTCAATCGTGTCCGGAGACTGAAGCTTTCTTT	CASSQSCPETEAFF
TRBV7-2	NA	TRBJ2-2	NA	TGTGCCAGCGGATCCGGGACAAAGGCCGGGGAGCTGTTTTTT	CASGSGTKAGELFF
TRBV30	NA	TRBJ1-4	NA	TGTGCCTGGAGTGTTGGTGGGGGGGAAAAACTGTTTTTT	CAWSVGGGEKLFF
TRBV10-1	NA	TRBJ1-6	NA	TGCGCCAGCAGTGAATACAGGGAATCTTCACCCCTCCACTTT	CASSEYRESSPLHF
TRBV5-1	NA	TRBJ2-5	NA	TGCGCCAGCAGCTTGGAAGGGGTGGAGACCCAGTACTTC	CASSLEGVETQYF
TRBV7-6	NA	TRBJ2-5	NA	TGTGCCAGCAGCTCCTGGACAGTGCAAGAGACCCAGTACTTC	CASSSWTVQETQYF
TRBV30	NA	TRBJ2-3	NA	TGTGCCTCCACCCCGGGACAAACCACAGATACGCAGTATTTT	CASTPGQTTDTQYF
TRBV28	NA	TRBJ2-1	NA	TGTGCCAGCTACCCTGTCCGCGCTAGTTACAATGAGCAGTTCTTC	CASYPVRASYNEQFF
TRBV25-1	once	TRBJ2-2	TRBD1	TGTGCCAGCCATCAGGGGGCGAAAACCGGGGAGCTGTTTTTT	CASHQGAKTGELFF
TRBV18	NA	TRBJ1-2	NA	TGTGCCAGCTCACCACGGGGGGGACCTAACTATGGCTACACCTTC	CASSPRGGPNYGYTF
TRBV6-5	NA	TRBJ2-3	TRBD1	TGTGCCAGCAGAGAAAGGGCAGGGGGAGATACGCAGTATTTT	CASRERAGGDTQYF
TRBV18	once	TRBJ2-1	TRBD2	TGTGCCAGCTCCTCGGACGGGGGGGGTTCCTACAATGAGCAGTTCTTC	CASSSDGGGSYNEQFF
TRBV7-2	NA	TRBJ2-1	TRBD2	TGTGCCAGCAGCCCGTCGGGGGGGTGGAGCTCCTACAATGAGCAGTTCTTC	CASSPSGGWSSYNEQFF
TRBV11-2	NA	TRBJ1-1	NA	TGTGCCAGCAGGGTAACCGGGACACTCGATAGAACAGAGAACACTGAAGCTTTCTTT	CASRVTGTLDRTENTEAFF
TRBV9	NA	TRBJ2-1	NA	TGTGCCAGCAGCGTCAGTTCCAATGAGCAGTTCTTC	CASSVSSNEQFF
TRBV27	NA	TRBJ1-2	TRBD1	TGTGCCAGCAGTTCCCCAAGACAGGGGGGTGGCTACACCTTC	CASSSPRQGGGYTF
TRBV19	NA	TRBJ1-5	NA	TGTGCCAGTAGTATGAGCAGGGCCTCGGGCAATCAGCCCCAGCATTTT	CASSMSRASGNQPQHF
TRBV5-1	once	TRBJ2-7	NA	TGCGCCAGCAGCACGGATACCGGGACCTACGAGCAGTACTTC	CASSTDTGTYEQYF
TRBV5-1	NA	TRBJ2-6	NA	TGCGCCAGCAGCTTGAGGACACAGAGCTCTGGGGCCAACGTCCTGACTTTC	CASSLRTQSSGANVLTF
TRBV7-9	NA	TRBJ1-3	TRBD1	TGTGCCAGCAGCTTACCATGGTCAGGGGGTTATGGAAACACCATATATTTT	CASSLPWSGGYGNTIYF
TRBV6-1	once	TRBJ2-7	NA	TGTGCCAGCAGCGCTCTGGGGCCGTACGAGCAGTACTTC	CASSALGPYEQYF
TRBV2	NA	TRBJ2-2	NA	TGTGCCAGCAGTGAACGACAGCCCCCTCCCGAGCTGTTTTTT	CASSERQPPPELFF
TRBV6-1	once	TRBJ2-7	TRBD1	TGTGCCAGCAGTGGGTCGGGACAGGGCCCTTTAGGGCAGTACTTC	CASSGSGQGPLGQYF
TRBV11-3	NA	TRBJ2-5	TRBD2	TGTGCCAGCAGCCCCTCCGGGACTAGCGGGACCGAGACCCAGTACTTC	CASSPSGTSGTETQYF
TRBV27	NA	TRBJ1-1	NA	TGTGCCAGCAGTTTCGGGGTCTCACTGAACACTGAAGCTTTCTTT	CASSFGVSLNTEAFF
TRBV5-1	NA	TRBJ2-2	NA	TGCGCCAGCAGCTACGGACTGGTAGGGACCGGGGAGCTGTTTTTT	CASSYGLVGTGELFF
TRBV9	NA	TRBJ1-3	NA	TGTGCCAGCAGCCAACAGCCGTCTGGAAACACCATATATTTT	CASSQQPSGNTIYF
TRBV19	NA	TRBJ2-3	TRBD2	TGTGCCAGTAGTAGCTCTAGCGGGAGGACCACAGATACGCAGTATTTT	CASSSSSGRTTDTQYF
TRBV19	NA	TRBJ1-4	TRBD1	TGTGCCAGTAGTATAAAAGGGACAGGGAGAAAATATGAAAAACTGTTTTTT	CASSIKGTGRKYEKLFF
TRBV5-6	NA	TRBJ1-1	TRBD1	TGTGCCAGCAGCCTGACGGGACAGGGTGACACTGAAGCTTTCTTT	CASSLTGQGDTEAFF